What follows describes a single T cell receptor beta chain. Its antigen is currently unknown. The repertoire was sequenced with immunoSEQ multiplex PCR; TCRdb's copy has only in-frame clones and lacks some. The data show 64,000 or so clones, 72% seen once. This entry is derived from a study of radiotherapy plus CTLA-4 blockade in lung cancer. Findings of the study overall: Interferon-beta and early blood T cell clone dynamics reportedly predicted response best.

Patients in the study, people with chemo-refractory metastatic non-small-cell lung cancer, received focal radiation plus ipilimumab CTLA-4 blockade. The material sequenced was peripheral blood, taken from a patient treated with radiotherapy plus ipilimumab. This receptor was taken from a human donor with non-small cell lung cancer whose response to radiotherapy plus ipilimumab could not be evaluated.

The CDR3 is CASSEFLEGYTF. DNA for the CDR3: TGTGCCAGCAGTGAATTTCTGGAGGGCTACACCTTC. The genes are TRBV2 and TRBJ1-2; D is undetermined. Germline V gives CDR1 SNHLY, CDR2 FYNNEI. V was clipped by 2 bases and J by 8 bases, with 9 bases between them. This CDR3 is 12 amino acids long. Full variable domain (missing parts from reference TRBV2 and TRBJ1-2): EPEVTQTPSHQVTQMGQEVILRCVPISNHLYFYWYRQILGQKVEFLVSFYNNEISEKSEIFDDQFSVERPDGSNFTLKIRSTKLEDSAMYFCASSEFLEGYTFGSGTRLTVV.